This T cell receptor (beta chain) emerged from a study of shared clonotypes between healthy human individuals. Some clones are missing from TCRdb's copy, which holds only in-frame ones; the method was immunoSEQ multiplex PCR. The sample carries 450,000 to 700,000 clones, about 95% recorded once. CD8 cells classed as naive were CD45RO-negative and positively selected for CCR7, excluding terminally differentiated effector memory CD45RA+ cells. Regarding this clone: Its antigen is unidentified.

The germline V gene has CDR1 MNHNS and CDR2 SASEGT. This CDR3 has 14 residues. Trimming cost V 8 bases and J 5 bases, with 16 bases left between them. General observations from the study: Represented diversity (both genetic and exposure-history) was limited by the small number of donors.

This TCR was sampled from a woman aged 25 to 39 in good health. The rearrangement links TRBV6-1 to TRBJ2-1; TRBD1 or TRBD2 may be the D gene (5 bases each). Sequenced input: naive CD8+ T cells sorted from blood. The CDR3 loop reads CASARRGSDNEQFF. As DNA, the CDR3 is TGTGCCAGCGCCCGTCGGGGCAGTGACAATGAGCAGTTCTTC.